Below, 27 T cell receptor beta chains from the same sample are listed, as sequenced in a study of blood T cell repertoires in COVID-19. The data were produced by immunoSEQ multiplex PCR, yet TCRdb's version contains in-frame clones alone and is incomplete. The table records about 140,000 clones, around 85% of them present only once. The sample comprised peripheral blood. These receptors came from a man over 45 with acute or convalescent COVID-19.

The chain uses TRBV5-1 and TRBJ1-1; maybe TRBD1 (6 bases). Per the germline V gene, CDR1 is SGHRS and CDR2 is YFSETQ. Trimming took 4 bases from V and 1 from J, leaving 8 bases between them. The CDR3 is 13 amino acids. Written as DNA, the CDR3 is TGCGCCAGCAGCCAGGGGACGAACACTGAAGCTTTCTTT. This gives the protein CASSQGTNTEAFF.

V and J are TRBV6-4 and TRBJ1-2; D gene unclear. Between the trimmed V and J ends, which lost 0 bases and 2 bases, there was a span of 10 bases. This CDR3 is built from 15 residues. Germline CDR1 reads MRHNA; CDR2 reads SNTAGT. The CDR3 is CASSDSAGSNYGYTF. Written as DNA, the CDR3 is TGTGCCAGCAGTGACTCGGCAGGATCCAACTATGGCTACACCTTC.

The chain joins TRBV5-1 to TRBJ2-7; 13 nucleotides line up with TRBD2. The germline V gene has CDR1 SGHRS and CDR2 YFSETQ. V lost 4 bases to trimming and J lost 5 bases; unmatched junction nucleotides: 9. CDR3 size: 16 residues. CDR3 in DNA: TGCGCCAGCAGCCCGGGACTAGCGGGACCCGTAGACGAGCAGTACTTC. Translating it yields CASSPGLAGPVDEQYF.

This sequence joins TRBV12-5 and TRBJ2-3; weak D call: TRBD1 (6 bases). Germline-derived CDR1 and CDR2 are LGHNT and FRNRAP. Deletions cut 1 base from V and 1 base from J, with 9 bases between. The CDR3 covers 15 residues. In DNA, the CDR3 is TGTGCTAGTGGTTTGGGGGACACCGGCACAGATACGCAGTATTTT. Its translation: CASGLGDTGTDTQYF.

This chain links TRBV24-1 with TRBJ2-5, with 8 bases aligning to TRBD1. This CDR3 is built from 16 residues. Germline V gives CDR1 KGHDR, CDR2 SFDVKD. J lost 4 bases, V lost 0 bases, and 6 bases had no gene match. The CDR3 is CATSDLTGQGRETQYF. The CDR3 bases are TGTGCCACCAGTGATTTGACTGGACAGGGCCGAGAGACCCAGTACTTC.

The chain combines TRBV7-2 with TRBJ2-7; 12 bases fit TRBD2. Germline loops: CDR1 SGHTA, CDR2 FQGNSA. This CDR3 region has 15 residues. V lost 4 bases to trimming and J lost 2 bases; unmatched junction nucleotides: 3. In DNA form, the CDR3 reads TGTGCCAGCAGCTCCCGGACTAGCGGGGCCTACGAGCAGTACTTC. The encoded protein is CASSSRTSGAYEQYF.

The V gene is TRBV6-5, the J gene TRBJ1-6; 8 nucleotides agree with TRBD1. Germline V gene sequence: CDR1 MNHEY, CDR2 SVGAGI. V dropped 7 bases and J dropped 5; count of bases not matched to a gene: 4. The CDR3 loop spans 14 amino acids. The CDR3 here is CASTRTGNNSPLHF. The CDR3 DNA reads as TGTGCCAGCACCCGGACAGGGAATAATTCACCCCTCCACTTT.

V usage is TRBV4-1 and J usage is TRBJ2-7, with a possible D match to TRBD2 (5 bases). This CDR3 spans 17 amino acids. V dropped 1 base and J dropped 0 bases, with 16 bases sitting between them. Germline V gene lookup returns CDR1 MGHRA and CDR2 YSYEKL. The CDR3, as DNA: TGCGCCAGCAGCCAAGTTTTAGGCACCGGGATCTCCTACGAGCAGTACTTC. Translating it yields CASSQVLGTGISYEQYF.

The chain couples TRBV11-3 to TRBJ2-7, with D maybe TRBD1 (6 bases). CDR3 length equals 17 residues. Germline CDR1 and CDR2: SGHNT and YENEEA. Deletions cut 1 base from V and 0 bases from J, with 16 bases between. Here the CDR3 DNA reads TGTGCCAGCAGCTTAGGAGTCATGGGGGCGGACTCCTACGAGCAGTACTTC. Translation gives CASSLGVMGADSYEQYF.

This clone occurred a few times. The chain joins TRBV21-1 to TRBJ1-2; TRBD1, the table's D call, lacks a check against the DNA. TRBV21-1 is recorded as a pseudogene. This CDR3 has 16 residues. The CDR3 region is CASSKVSQGGSDGYTF. CDR3 coding DNA: TGTGCCAGCAGCAAAGTCTCCCAGGGCGGCAGCGATGGCTACACCTTC.

The chain links TRBV6-6 to TRBJ1-5, with TRBD1 as a possible D gene (5 bases). V shed 5 bases and J shed 6 bases, with 17 bases lying between them. The CDR3 has 15 amino acids. CDR1 is MNHNY and CDR2 is SVGAGI in the germline V gene (reference sequence). The CDR3 sequence: CASSPGTRGGQPQHF. The CDR3 nucleotides read TGTGCCAGCAGTCCCGGGACCCGGGGAGGTCAGCCCCAGCATTTT.

The rearrangement uses TRBV28 and TRBJ1-3; D unclear. CDR1 is MDHEN and CDR2 is SYDVKM in the germline V gene. V was cut by 6 bases and J by 0 bases, with 9 bases left in between. The CDR3 length is 14 residues. The CDR3: CASRGSNSGNTIYF. The DNA for the CDR3 is TGTGCCAGCAGGGGCAGTAACTCTGGAAACACCATATATTTT.

CDR3 loop: CASSLGLIENTEAFF. The CDR3 DNA sequence: TGTGCCAGCAGCCTCGGACTCATTGAAAACACTGAAGCTTTCTTT. The chain employs TRBV7-3 and TRBJ1-1; D remains ambiguous. The CDR3 extends over 15 amino acids. Deletions cut 5 bases from V and 2 bases from J, with 15 bases between. Germline V gene sequence: CDR1 SGHTA, CDR2 FQGTGA.

The V gene is TRBV11-2, the J gene TRBJ1-1, with 8 bases fitting TRBD1. Per the germline V gene, CDR1 is SGHAT and CDR2 is FQNNGV. The CDR3 covers 13 residues. The ends lost 2 bases at V and 4 bases at J; junction bases unmatched: 0. CDR3 amino acids: CASSLTGGTEAFF. The CDR3 nucleotides read TGTGCCAGCAGCTTAACAGGGGGCACTGAAGCTTTCTTT.

The chain has TRBV18 and TRBJ1-2; tentative D call: TRBD1 (6 bases). The V gene's germline CDR1 is KGHSH and CDR2 LQKENI. Between the trimmed V and J ends, which lost 5 bases and 6 bases, there was a span of 16 bases. The length of the CDR3 is 14 residues. CDR3 region: CASSTGQFNDGYTF. Here the CDR3 DNA reads TGTGCCAGCTCAACCGGACAGTTTAATGATGGCTACACCTTC. Supplemented by reference TRBV18 and TRBJ1-2, the full variable domain reads NAGVMQNPRHLVRRRGQEARLRCSPMKGHSHVYWYRQLPEEGLKFMVYLQKENIIDESGMPKERFSAEFPKEGPSILRIQQVVRGDSAAYFCASSTGQFNDGYTFGSGTRLTVV.

The chain couples TRBV28 to TRBJ2-6, with D possibly being TRBD2 (5 bases). The CDR3 contains 15 residues. The ends were cut back, 5 bases at V and 0 bases at J, with 8 bases in the middle. Germline-derived CDR1 and CDR2 are MDHEN and SYDVKM. DNA of the CDR3: TGTGCCAGCAGTACTACTAGCTCTGGGGCCAACGTCCTGACTTTC. Protein product: CASSTTSSGANVLTF.

V is TRBV7-3 and J is TRBJ2-1; D ambiguous. The length of the CDR3 is 16 residues. Trimming took 5 bases from V and 0 from J, leaving 14 bases between them. Germline CDR1 SGHTA, CDR2 FQGTGA. CDR3 bases: TGTGCCAGCAGCCCCATGGGCCGCAGCTCCTACAATGAGCAGTTCTTC. This gives the protein CASSPMGRSSYNEQFF.

In its sample, this clone was seen once. V usage is TRBV12-5 and J usage is TRBJ1-2, with D unresolved. There are 12 residues in the CDR3. Between the trimmed V and J ends, which lost 0 bases and 7 bases, there was a span of 6 bases. Germline V CDR1 and CDR2: LGHNT, FRNRAP. CDR3 sequence (DNA): TGTGCTAGTGGTTTGGTACTTGGTGGCTACACCTTC. This codes for CASGLVLGGYTF.

The chain combines TRBV5-4 with TRBJ1-6; D uncertain. CDR3 length: 13 residues. With 4 bases removed from V and 13 bases from J, the gap between germline ends came to 15 bases. Germline V CDR1 and CDR2: SGHNT, YYREEE (reference sequence). For the CDR3, the DNA is TGTGCCAGCAGCAGCGAAGGAGAAGGTCCCCTCCACTTT. It encodes CASSSEGEGPLHF.

The chain carries TRBV30 and TRBJ1-3; TRBD1 agrees at 9 bases. Germline V gene lookup returns CDR1 GTSNPN and CDR2 SVGIG (reference sequence). The ends lost 6 bases at V and 7 bases at J; junction bases unmatched: 7. The CDR3 sequence is 13 residues long. The CDR3 nucleotides read TGTGCCTGCAATACAGGGGGCGCGAACACCATATATTTT. This gives the protein CACNTGGANTIYF.

The V call is TRBV11-3, the J call TRBJ2-3; D unresolved. The CDR3 spans 14 residues. The V gene's germline CDR1 is SGHNT and CDR2 YENEEA. Deletions cut 1 base from V and 2 bases from J, with 7 bases between. The CDR3 reads CASSLGHLTDTQYF. The CDR3 DNA sequence: TGTGCCAGCAGCTTAGGGCATCTCACAGATACGCAGTATTTT.

This clone was seen only a few times. A read error may account for a junction end that differs from germline. This chain connects TRBV7-7 to TRBJ2-2, with D tentatively TRBD1 (5 bases). This CDR3 has 16 residues. Germline CDR1 SSHAT, CDR2 FNYEAQ (reference sequence). The CDR3 bases are TGTGCTAGCAGCTTAGTACGGACAAGAAACACCGGGGAGCTGTTTTTT. It is translated as CASSLVRTRNTGELFF.

The chain recombines TRBV12-5 with TRBJ1-1; unclear D gene. CDR3 size: 13 residues. V lost 2 bases to trimming and J lost 4 bases, with 8 bases between them. Per germline, CDR1 LGHNT and CDR2 FRNRAP. CDR3: CASGLQEGTEAFF. The CDR3 bases are TGTGCTAGTGGTTTGCAGGAGGGCACTGAAGCTTTCTTT.

The gene calls are TRBV3-1 (or the pseudogene TRBV3-2) and TRBJ2-5, with D maybe TRBD2 (5 bases). V dropped 4 bases and J dropped 5 bases, with 11 bases sitting between them. The germline gives CDR1 LGHDT, CDR2 YNNKEL (reference sequence). The CDR3 extends over 13 amino acids. CDR3 sequence: CASSLTRGETQYF. CDR3 DNA sequence: TGTGCCAGCAGCCTAACTAGAGGGGAGACCCAGTACTTC.

The genes are TRBV7-9 and TRBJ2-1, with D uncertain. Germline V lookup: CDR1 SEHNR, CDR2 FQNEAQ (reference sequence). V was pared by 6 bases and J by 0 bases, with 12 bases between. The CDR3 extends over 15 amino acids. For the CDR3, the DNA is TGTGCCAGCAGTCCTTTCTCCTTCTCCTACAATGAGCAGTTCTTC. It specifies CASSPFSFSYNEQFF.

J is TRBJ1-4 and V is TRBV6-1; no definite D call. The CDR3 is 13 amino acids. The germline gives CDR1 MNHNS, CDR2 SASEGT. The V end lost 1 base, the J end lost 5 bases, and 5 bases lay between the germline ends. The CDR3 loop is CASSEDGNEKLFF. In nucleotides, the CDR3 is TGTGCCAGCAGTGAAGACGGGAATGAAAAACTGTTTTTT.

The chain employs TRBV6-5 and TRBJ1-1; D gene ambiguous. Trimming pared 11 bases from V and 1 base from J, leaving 17 bases between. CDR3 length equals 14 residues. Germline CDR1 and CDR2: MNHEY and SVGAGI. The CDR3 protein is CAAQRLQTNTEAFF. The CDR3 DNA reads TGTGCCGCACAACGACTACAGACGAACACTGAAGCTTTCTTT.